Below, 10 T cell receptor beta chains from the same sample are listed, as sequenced in a study of blood T cell repertoires in COVID-19. Sequencing was performed with immunoSEQ multiplex PCR; in TCRdb, only in-frame clones are kept and a portion is missing. The sample consists of around 150,000 clones, 85% to 90% of them appearing once. The specimen was peripheral blood. The receptors stem from a young man with acute or convalescent COVID-19.

The rearrangement uses TRBV11-2 and TRBJ2-5, with D possibly being TRBD2 (5 bases). Per germline, CDR1 SGHAT and CDR2 FQNNGV. Trimming cost V 3 bases and J 10 bases, with 9 bases left between them. The CDR3 covers 11 residues. The CDR3 sequence: CASSFTGIQYF. CDR3 in DNA: TGTGCCAGCAGCTTTACGGGGATCCAGTACTTC. Using reference TRBV11-2 and TRBJ2-5 for the parts outside the CDR3, the full variable domain is EAGVAQSPRYKIIEKRQSVAFWCNPISGHATLYWYQQILGQGPKLLIQFQNNGVVDDSQLPKDRFSAERLKGVDSTLKIQPAKLEDSAVYLCASSFTGIQYFGPGTRLLVL.

The chain carries TRBV18 and TRBJ2-1, with 9 bases fitting TRBD2. J lost 4 bases, V lost 5 bases, and 9 bases had no gene match. In germline, CDR1 is KGHSH, CDR2 LQKENI. There are 16 residues in the CDR3. CDR3 residues: CASSTQSGGLYNEQFF. CDR3 DNA: TGTGCCAGCTCAACCCAAAGCGGGGGGCTTTACAATGAGCAGTTCTTC.

In this sample, this clone turned up once. J is TRBJ1-1 and V is TRBV5-4; 8 nucleotides match TRBD1. Germline-derived CDR1 and CDR2 are SGHNT and YYREEE (reference sequence). The CDR3 spans 15 residues. J lost 1 base, V lost 0 bases, and 2 bases had no gene match. This CDR3 reads CASSLAGGANTEAFF. The DNA of the CDR3 is TGTGCCAGCAGCTTGGCAGGGGGCGCGAACACTGAAGCTTTCTTT. Based on the CDR3 plus reference TRBV5-4 and TRBJ1-1, the full variable domain is ETGVTQSPTHLIKTRGQQVTLRCSSQSGHNTVSWYQQALGQGPQFIFQYYREEENGRGNFPPRFSGLQFPNYSSELNVNALELDDSALYLCASSLAGGANTEAFFGQGTRLTVV.

The chain employs TRBV27 and TRBJ2-2; 10 nucleotides line up with TRBD1. The CDR3 spans 16 residues. CDR1 is MNHEY, CDR2 SMNVEV, per germline (reference sequence). Unmatched junction bases numbered 5, after V lost 6 bases and J lost 1 base. The CDR3 bases are TGTGCCAGCAGGCCTAGGGACAGGGGGAACACCGGGGAGCTGTTTTTT. It translates to CASRPRDRGNTGELFF.

The genes are TRBV18 and TRBJ2-5; D is uncertain. This CDR3 has 13 amino acids. The germline gives CDR1 KGHSH, CDR2 LQKENI. Trimming cost V 3 bases and J 3 bases, with 8 bases left between them. For the CDR3, the DNA is TGTGCCAGCTCACCGTTTCAGGAAGAGACCCAGTACTTC. Amino acids: CASSPFQEETQYF. Combining the CDR3 with reference TRBV18 and TRBJ2-5 gives the whole variable domain NAGVMQNPRHLVRRRGQEARLRCSPMKGHSHVYWYRQLPEEGLKFMVYLQKENIIDESGMPKERFSAEFPKEGPSILRIQQVVRGDSAAYFCASSPFQEETQYFGPGTRLLVL.

V is TRBV4-1 and J is TRBJ2-1; 10 nucleotides agree with TRBD2. Trimming cost V 4 bases and J 0 bases; bases outside gene matches: 15. CDR1 MGHRA and CDR2 YSYEKL come from the germline V gene. The CDR3 contains 20 residues. The CDR3 here is CASSRIRPSGGRSSYNEQFF. The CDR3, as DNA: TGCGCCAGCAGCCGAATTAGGCCTAGCGGGGGAAGGAGCTCCTACAATGAGCAGTTCTTC.

The sample holds one count of this clone. The rearrangement links TRBV6-5 to TRBJ1-2; D gene uncertain. The germline V and J ends were trimmed by 6 bases and 4 bases, with 9 bases remaining between them. CDR3 length: 12 residues. The germline V gene encodes CDR1 MNHEY and CDR2 SVGAGI. The CDR3 DNA is TGTGCCAGCAGGGAGGGAGGCTATGGCTACACCTTC. This translates into CASREGGYGYTF.

The V gene is TRBV4-1, the J gene TRBJ1-4; 9 bases agree with TRBD1. CDR1 and CDR2 (germline): MGHRA, YSYEKL. The CDR3 runs to 18 residues. The V and J ends lost 2 bases and 5 bases, in that order; junction bases with no gene match: 12. The CDR3 DNA sequence: TGCGCCAGCAGCCAACAATCCGAACCCGGGACAGGGAATGAAAAACTGTTTTTT. This translates into CASSQQSEPGTGNEKLFF.

The chain has TRBV2 and TRBJ2-7; D perhaps matches TRBD1 (5 bases). The germline CDR1 and CDR2 sequences are SNHLY and FYNNEI. V gave up 3 bases and J gave up 5 bases, with 11 bases separating them. The CDR3 sequence is 13 residues long. Here the CDR3 reads CASSEGQGHEQYV. The DNA for the CDR3 is TGTGCCAGCAGTGAGGGCCAGGGCCACGAGCAGTACGTC.

The CDR3 region has the DNA TGTGCCAGTACGAAGAGCTCCTATAATTCACCCCTCCACTTT. It translates to CASTKSSYNSPLHF. J is TRBJ1-6 and V is TRBV19, with D uncertain. Germline V lookup: CDR1 LNHDA, CDR2 SQIVND (reference sequence). The CDR3 runs 14 residues. V gave up 7 bases and J gave up 0 bases, with 7 bases separating them.